This T cell receptor (beta chain) appears in the sequencing data of a study of human T cells and chemical hapten exposure. At the level of the study: Mainly, slight library volume differences in the pool made TCR yields vary.

This clonotype was picked up many times. Time point noted: patch test 1, 2 weeks after DPC sensitization. Noted treatment: therapeutic diphenylcyclopropenone sensitization with weekly scalp DPC. TCRdb itself ran the RACE reads through MiXCR, one entry per CDR3 protein. This table has about 69,000 distinct CDR3 sequences, approximately 29% appearing once. CDR3 length: 13 residues. Germline CDR1 reads DFQATT; CDR2 reads SNEGSKA (reference sequence). V lost 0 bases, J lost 13 bases, and 19 bases lay in between. The chain recombines TRBV20-1 with TRBJ2-7, with D maybe TRBD2 (6 bases). Sequenced here: whole blood, sampled in connection with sensitization to the hapten diphenylcyclopropenone (DPC). The TCR comes from a man aged 35-49 years with alopecia areata. Some clones in this sample may be carry-over from other donors' samples. CDR3 DNA sequence: TGCAGTGCTAGAGACGGCAATAGCGGAGATTTTTACTTC. Protein product: CSARDGNSGDFYF.